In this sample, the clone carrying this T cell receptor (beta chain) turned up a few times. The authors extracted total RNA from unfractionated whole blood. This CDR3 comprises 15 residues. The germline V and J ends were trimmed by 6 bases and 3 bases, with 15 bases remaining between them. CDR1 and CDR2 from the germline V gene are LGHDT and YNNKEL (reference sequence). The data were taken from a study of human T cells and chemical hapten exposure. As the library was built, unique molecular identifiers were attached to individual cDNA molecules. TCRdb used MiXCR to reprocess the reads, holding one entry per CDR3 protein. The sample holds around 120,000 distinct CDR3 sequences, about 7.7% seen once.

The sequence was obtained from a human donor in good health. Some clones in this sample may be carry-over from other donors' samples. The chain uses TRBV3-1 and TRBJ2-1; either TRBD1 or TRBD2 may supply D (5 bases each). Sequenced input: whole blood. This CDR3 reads CASRTGTSVYNEQFF. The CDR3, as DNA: TGTGCCAGCAGAACCGGGACCAGTGTCTACAATGAGCAGTTCTTC.